One and the same sample provided the 16 T cell receptor beta chains below, sequenced in a study of shared clonotypes between healthy human individuals. Assay used: immunoSEQ multiplex PCR; TCRdb lists only in-frame clones, some missing. The repertoire holds about 460,000 clones, with more than 70% as singletons. The sample consisted of PBMCs. The receptors were sampled from a woman in her thirties or forties in good health. Some clones in this sample may be carry-over from other donors' samples.

The V gene is TRBV6-6, the J gene TRBJ2-5, with TRBD2 as a possible D gene (5 bases). The V and J ends lost 0 bases and 2 bases respectively, with 10 bases between them. Germline V gene data show CDR1 as MNHNY and CDR2 as SVGAGI (reference sequence). The CDR3 runs 15 residues. The CDR3 DNA follows: TGTGCCAGCAGTTACTCGCCGCGGGTTCAAGAGACCCAGTACTTC. It is translated as CASSYSPRVQETQYF.

The J gene is TRBJ2-1, the V gene TRBV5-1; 7 bases match TRBD2. Trimming at V came to 1 base and at J to 2 bases, leaving 3 bases not matched to a gene. The CDR3 is 15 amino acids. Per the germline V gene, CDR1 is SGHRS and CDR2 is YFSETQ. The CDR3 protein is CASSLRDYAYNEQFF. As DNA, the CDR3 is TGCGCCAGCAGCTTGAGGGACTACGCCTACAATGAGCAGTTCTTC.

The chain employs TRBV5-4 and TRBJ2-2; 12 bases are a match to TRBD1. V lost 4 bases to trimming and J lost 7 bases; unmatched junction nucleotides: 8. This CDR3 region has 16 residues. Germline assignment: CDR1 SGHNT and CDR2 YYREEE (reference sequence). The CDR3 DNA is TGTGCCAGCAGCACCCGGGACAGGGGGCCAGGCGGGGAGCTGTTTTTT. Translated, it gives CASSTRDRGPGGELFF. Full variable domain (missing parts from reference TRBV5-4 and TRBJ2-2): ETGVTQSPTHLIKTRGQQVTLRCSSQSGHNTVSWYQQALGQGPQFIFQYYREEENGRGNFPPRFSGLQFPNYSSELNVNALELDDSALYLCASSTRDRGPGGELFFGEGSRLTVL.

The V call is TRBV28, the J call TRBJ1-5; tentatively, D is TRBD1 (6 bases). The V end was cut by 10 bases, the J end by 5 bases, with 27 bases between. This CDR3 region has 17 residues. Germline assignment: CDR1 MDHEN and CDR2 SYDVKM. The CDR3: CATMRPFPGGTYQPQHF. CDR3 nucleotides: TGTGCCACCATGCGCCCATTCCCGGGGGGGACATATCAGCCCCAGCATTTT.

The table lists this clone with a few counts. The J gene is TRBJ2-3, the V gene TRBV28, with unresolved D. V lost 7 bases, J lost 2 bases, and 10 bases lay in between. The CDR3 loop spans 13 amino acids. CDR1 and CDR2 (germline): MDHEN, SYDVKM. CDR3 in amino acids: CASIGQDTDTQYF. The CDR3 coding sequence is TGTGCCAGCATCGGCCAGGACACAGATACGCAGTATTTT.

V gene TRBV2 combines with J gene TRBJ2-1; D gene uncertain. The CDR3 covers 15 residues. Between the trimmed V and J ends, which lost 3 bases and 1 base, there was a span of 10 bases. In germline, CDR1 is SNHLY, CDR2 FYNNEI. CDR3 DNA: TGTGCCAGCAGTGATGATAGCCTTTCCTACAATGAGCAGTTCTTC. Its translation: CASSDDSLSYNEQFF.

This rearrangement joins TRBV4-3 to TRBJ2-7, with D maybe TRBD1 (5 bases). The CDR3 extends over 15 amino acids. Trimming took 1 base from V and 5 from J, leaving 15 bases between them. CDR1 and CDR2 (germline): LGHNA, YSLEER. The CDR3 loop reads CASSQARDSWHEQYF. CDR3 coding DNA: TGCGCCAGCAGCCAAGCCCGAGACAGCTGGCACGAGCAGTACTTC.

This sequence joins TRBV4-1 and TRBJ2-7; D remains ambiguous. The ends were cut back, 0 bases at V and 8 bases at J, with 5 bases in the middle. The CDR3 is 11 residues long. CDR1 is MGHRA, CDR2 YSYEKL, per germline. The CDR3 loop reads CASSQDSKQYF. CDR3 bases: TGCGCCAGCAGCCAAGATTCCAAGCAGTACTTC.

About this clone itself: This is likely an artifact of a read error, given a far larger clone one base away. Other DNA sequences in the same sample also yield this CDR3. CDR3 region: CASSPLPGAGGDEQYF. CDR3 nucleotide sequence: TGTGCCAGCAGCCCCCTCCCGGGTGCGGGGGGCGACGAGCAGTACTTC. The chain links TRBV5-4 to TRBJ2-7; 8 bases align to TRBD2. Germline V gives CDR1 SGHNT, CDR2 YYREEE (reference sequence). This CDR3 comprises 16 residues. The ends lost 4 bases at V and 5 bases at J; junction bases unmatched: 14.

The chain combines TRBV6-6 with TRBJ1-1, with 7 bases fitting TRBD1. Trimming removed 0 bases from V and 11 bases from J; junction bases left unmatched: 6. This CDR3 spans 13 amino acids. The V gene's germline CDR1 is MNHNY and CDR2 SVGAGI (reference sequence). The CDR3 spells CASSYSQGGDAFF. Written as DNA, the CDR3 is TGTGCCAGCAGTTACTCCCAGGGGGGCGACGCTTTCTTT.

This chain uses TRBV10-3 with TRBJ1-2; no clear D gene. The CDR3 has 15 amino acids. Germline values: CDR1 ENHRY, CDR2 SYGVKD. With 0 bases removed from V and 1 base from J, the gap between germline ends came to 9 bases. DNA of the CDR3: TGTGCCATCAGTGAGTCTGGAGAAAGTAACTATGGCTACACCTTC. Its protein product is CAISESGESNYGYTF.

Here the CDR3 reads CASTQAGGNQPQHF. The DNA for the CDR3 is TGTGCCAGCACCCAGGCAGGGGGCAATCAGCCCCAGCATTTT. J is TRBJ1-5 and V is TRBV28, with a tentative D call TRBD1 (6 bases). The CDR3 contains 14 residues. Trimming stripped 7 bases from V and 2 bases from J, with 12 bases between. Germline V lookup: CDR1 MDHEN, CDR2 SYDVKM.

This clone is a singleton in its sample. This chain links TRBV28 with TRBJ1-2; D not certain. The CDR3 has 12 amino acids. Germline lookup yields CDR1 MDHEN and CDR2 SYDVKM. Between the trimmed V and J ends, which lost 8 bases and 0 bases, there was a span of 7 bases. CDR3 in amino acids: CASSTSNYGYTF. CDR3 nucleotide sequence: TGTGCCAGCTCGACATCTAACTATGGCTACACCTTC.

The chain couples TRBV5-4 to TRBJ2-7; 11 bases are a match to TRBD1. The CDR3 covers 15 residues. J gave up 4 bases and V 0 bases, and 3 bases lay outside the gene matches. CDR1 SGHNT and CDR2 YYREEE come from the germline V gene (reference sequence). CDR3 region: CASSLEGDRGYEQYF. CDR3 DNA sequence: TGTGCCAGCAGCTTGGAGGGGGACAGGGGGTACGAGCAGTACTTC.

The chain carries TRBV5-1 and TRBJ2-2, with 8 bases that match TRBD1. CDR1 is SGHRS, CDR2 YFSETQ, per germline. There are 14 residues in the CDR3. The ends lost 4 bases at V and 7 bases at J; junction bases unmatched: 6. CDR3: CASSPQGADGELFF. The CDR3 nucleotides are TGCGCCAGCAGCCCCCAGGGGGCGGACGGGGAGCTGTTTTTT.

This clone was found once. The chain is built from TRBV28 and TRBJ1-4; D is uncertain. V was trimmed by 7 bases and J by 5 bases, leaving 17 bases between them. Germline-derived CDR1 and CDR2 are MDHEN and SYDVKM. The length of the CDR3 is 15 residues. CDR3 nucleotide sequence: TGTGCCAGCAAACTCACAGATCTCCCCAATGAAAAACTGTTTTTT. It codes for CASKLTDLPNEKLFF.